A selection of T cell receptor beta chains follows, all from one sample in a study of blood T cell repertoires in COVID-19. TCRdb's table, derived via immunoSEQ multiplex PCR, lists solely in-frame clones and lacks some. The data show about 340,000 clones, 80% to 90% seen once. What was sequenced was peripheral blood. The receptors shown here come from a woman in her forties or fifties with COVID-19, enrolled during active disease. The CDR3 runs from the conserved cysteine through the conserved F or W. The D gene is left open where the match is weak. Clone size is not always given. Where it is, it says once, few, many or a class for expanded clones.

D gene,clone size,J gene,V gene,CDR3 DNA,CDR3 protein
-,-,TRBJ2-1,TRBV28,TGTGCCAGCAGTTCGACAGGTACCTACAATGAGCAGTTCTTC,CASSSTGTYNEQFF
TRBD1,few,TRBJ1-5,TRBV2,TGTGCCAGCAGTGAAGCGGGCAGGGGGTATGTCAATCAGCCCCAGCATTTT,CASSEAGRGYVNQPQHF
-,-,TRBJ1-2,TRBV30,TGTGCCTGGAGGAGGCAGGGTTCATTTGGTAACTATGGCTACACCTTC,CAWRRQGSFGNYGYTF
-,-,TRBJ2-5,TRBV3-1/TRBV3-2,TGTGCCAGCAGCCAAAGGGGGAGACCCCAAGAGACCCAGTACTTC,CASSQRGRPQETQYF
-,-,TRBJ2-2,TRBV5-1,TGCGCCAGCAGCGGCAGCCTAGATTTCACCGGGGAGCTGTTTTTT,CASSGSLDFTGELFF
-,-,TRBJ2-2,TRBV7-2,TGTGCCAGCAGCTTAGCATTCTCGGGGGTGGCGAACACCGGGGAGCTGTTTTTT,CASSLAFSGVANTGELFF
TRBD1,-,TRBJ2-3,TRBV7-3,TGTGCCAGCAGCTCTCCTCAGGGACGACAGGGTATGACAGATACGCAGTATTTT,CASSSPQGRQGMTDTQYF
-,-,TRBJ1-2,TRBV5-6,TGTGCCAGCAGCTTGGGAGACAGTAACTATGGCTACACCTTC,CASSLGDSNYGYTF
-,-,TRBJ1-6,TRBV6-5,TGTGCCAGCGCGAGCGGGTGGGGTGATAATTCACCCCTCCACTTT,CASASGWGDNSPLHF
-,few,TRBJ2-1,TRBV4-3,TGCGCCAGCAGCCAAGCGGACAGTAAATACTACAATGAGCAGTTCTTC,CASSQADSKYYNEQFF
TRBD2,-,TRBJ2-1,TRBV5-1,TGCGCCAGCACCCCTTATAGCGGGGCAGAGCAGTTCTTC,CASTPYSGAEQFF
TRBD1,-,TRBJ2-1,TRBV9,TGTGCCAGCAGCGTGACGCCGGGACAGGGCCCCTACAATGAGCAGTTCTTC,CASSVTPGQGPYNEQFF
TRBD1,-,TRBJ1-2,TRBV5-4,TGTGCCAGCAGCTTGGCCCCGGGACAGAGAGACTATGGCTACACCTTC,CASSLAPGQRDYGYTF
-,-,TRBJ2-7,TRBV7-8,TGTGCCAGCAGCTTATTTCACACCTCCTACGAGCAGTACTTC,CASSLFHTSYEQYF
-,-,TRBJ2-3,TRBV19,TGTGCCAGTAGTATGAGGTGGCCAGCCGAAAGCACAGATACGCAGTATTTT,CASSMRWPAESTDTQYF
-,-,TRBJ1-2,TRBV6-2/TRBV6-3,TGTGCCAGCAGCAGCACTTCCTATGGCTACACCTTC,CASSSTSYGYTF
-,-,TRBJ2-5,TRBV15,TGTGCCACCAGCAGAGCCCTAGAGGAGACCCAGTACTTC,CATSRALEETQYF
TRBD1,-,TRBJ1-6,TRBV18,TGTGCCAGCTCACCACCGGGGCCAGGGGGTACTTCACCCCTCCACTTT,CASSPPGPGGTSPLHF
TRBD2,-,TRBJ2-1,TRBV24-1,TGTGCCACCAGTGGTAGCGGGGGGACGGGGAATGAGCAGTTCTTC,CATSGSGGTGNEQFF
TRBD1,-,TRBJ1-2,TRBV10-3,TGTGCCATCAGCCCGGGACAGGGCGTAGTTGGGGGCGGCTACACCTTC,CAISPGQGVVGGGYTF
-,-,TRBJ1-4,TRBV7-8,TGTGCCAGCAGCTCGCAGGGGCATGCAACTAATGAAAAACTGTTTTTT,CASSSQGHATNEKLFF
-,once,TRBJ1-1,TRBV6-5,TGTGCCAGCACGAGGGGGACGAACACTGAAGCTTTCTTT,CASTRGTNTEAFF
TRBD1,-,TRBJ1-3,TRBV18,TGTGCCAGCTCACTACTTGGGGACAGACACTCTGGAAACACCATATATTTT,CASSLLGDRHSGNTIYF
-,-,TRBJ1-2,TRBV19,TGTGCCAGCCTTCAGGCAGACTATGGCTACACCTTC,CASLQADYGYTF
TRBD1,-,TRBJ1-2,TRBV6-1,TGTGCCAGCAGTGATTCCACAGGGGGCGGCTCTGGCTACACCTTC,CASSDSTGGGSGYTF
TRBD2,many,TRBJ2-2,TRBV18,TGTGCCAGCTCCTTAGCGGGAAACACCGGGGAGCTGTTTTTT,CASSLAGNTGELFF
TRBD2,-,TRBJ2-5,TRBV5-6,TGTGCCAGCAGCTCCTGGGGACTAGCGGGAGTAGAGACCCAGTACTTC,CASSSWGLAGVETQYF
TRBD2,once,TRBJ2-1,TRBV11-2,TGTGCCAGCAGCTTAGATTATGAGCGGGAGGGCAATGAGCAGTTCTTC,CASSLDYEREGNEQFF
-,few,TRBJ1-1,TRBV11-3,TGTGCCAGTAAGAGGAGCACCGGTCACACTGAAGCTTTCTTT,CASKRSTGHTEAFF
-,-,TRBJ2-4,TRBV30,TGTGCCTGGAGTGTAAAGGGAGTCATTCAGTACTTC,CAWSVKGVIQYF
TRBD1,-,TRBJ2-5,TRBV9,TGTGCCAGCAGCCCCCAGACAGGGATATTGGAAGAGACCCAGTACTTC,CASSPQTGILEETQYF
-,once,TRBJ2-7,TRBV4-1,TGCGCCAGCAGCCAAGTTAGGACACTATACGAGCAGTACTTC,CASSQVRTLYEQYF
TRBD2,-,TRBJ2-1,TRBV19,TGTGCCAGTAGTGGTAGCGGGAGCTCCTACAATGAGCAGTTCTTC,CASSGSGSSYNEQFF
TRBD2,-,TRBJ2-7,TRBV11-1,TGTGCCAGCAGCCTATCTGGGACTAGCTACGAGCAGTACTTC,CASSLSGTSYEQYF
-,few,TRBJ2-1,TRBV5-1,TGCGCCAGCAGCTTGAGCTTAATCGGCTCCTACAATGAGCAGTTCTTC,CASSLSLIGSYNEQFF
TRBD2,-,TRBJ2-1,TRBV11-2,TGTGCCACCGGGAGGCGGCTCCATCAGTACAATGAGCAGTTCTTC,CATGRRLHQYNEQFF
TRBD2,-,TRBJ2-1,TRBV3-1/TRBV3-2,TGTGCCAGCAGCCAAGATACCAGGAGGACTAGCGGGAGTAATGAGCAGTTCTTC,CASSQDTRRTSGSNEQFF
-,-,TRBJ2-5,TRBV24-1,TGTGCCACCAGTGATTTTGGCCAGGGAGAGACCCAGTACTTC,CATSDFGQGETQYF
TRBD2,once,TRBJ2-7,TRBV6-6,TGTGCCAGCAGGCGGGGGTCGGGGGAAGCCTACGAGCAGTACTTC,CASRRGSGEAYEQYF
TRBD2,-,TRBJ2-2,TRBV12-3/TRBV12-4,TGTGCCAGCAGTCGGACTAGATCCGGGGAGCTGTTTTTT,CASSRTRSGELFF
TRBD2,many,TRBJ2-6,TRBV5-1,TGCGCCAGCAGCCCCCTACCACTCGGGACTAGCGGGAGTGGGGCCAACGTCCTGACTTTC,CASSPLPLGTSGSGANVLTF
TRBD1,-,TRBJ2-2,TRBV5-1,TGCGCCAGCAGCGGGACAGCGAACACCGGGGAGCTGTTTTTT,CASSGTANTGELFF
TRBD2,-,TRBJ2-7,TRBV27,TGTGCCAGCAGGACTAGCGGGAGTTACGAGCAGTACTTC,CASRTSGSYEQYF